This is a list of T cell receptor beta chains from one sample in a study of CD8 T cells in ankylosing spondylitis. Using its own MiXCR run on the 5' RACE reads, TCRdb lists one record per CDR3 protein. The table has 350,000 or so distinct CDR3 sequences, around 7.6% seen once. The sample comprised blood, either unsorted or a sorted T cell fraction (not recorded which). These receptors all stem from a male donor with ankylosing spondylitis. Both conserved end residues are part of each CDR3. Fields, in order: J gene, clone size, V gene, D gene, CDR3 protein, CDR3 DNA. The D gene is left open where the match is weak. Size is stated for part of the rows, as once, few or many counts, or as a class when the clone is expanded.

>TRBJ2-1|.|TRBV27|TRBD2
CASSYMTSGRTHNEQFF
TGTGCCAGCAGTTATATGACTAGCGGGAGGACCCACAATGAGCAGTTCTTC
>TRBJ2-7|few|TRBV14|.
CASSQRGSGAYEQYF
TGTGCCAGCAGCCAGAGGGGATCGGGAGCCTACGAGCAGTACTTC
>TRBJ2-1|many|TRBV29-1|TRBD1
CSVAGGSYNEQFF
TGCAGCGTTGCAGGGGGATCCTACAATGAGCAGTTCTTC
>TRBJ2-3|many|TRBV10-3|.
CAISEGLRDQSTQYF
TGTGCCATCAGTGAGGGTCTGCGGGATCAGTCTACGCAGTATTTT
>TRBJ2-1|.|TRBV20-1|.
CSASGDRNEQFF
TGCAGTGCGTCCGGGGACCGCAATGAGCAGTTCTTC
>TRBJ2-3|few|TRBV27|.
CASSEHPTGPTDTQYF
TGTGCCAGCAGTGAGCACCCCACCGGACCCACAGATACGCAGTATTTT
>TRBJ2-1|many|TRBV10-2|.
CASSSTMVGPYNEQFF
TGCGCCAGCAGTTCCACTATGGTCGGGCCATACAATGAGCAGTTCTTC
>TRBJ2-2|many|TRBV11-2|TRBD2
CASSPGTSGTGELFF
TGTGCCAGCAGTCCCGGGACTAGCGGCACCGGGGAGCTGTTTTTT
>TRBJ2-4|many|TRBV29-1|.
CSVDRGETIQYF
TGCAGCGTTGACCGGGGAGAGACCATTCAGTACTTC
>TRBJ1-4|.|TRBV6-1|.
CASSSPAGGSEKLFF
TGTGCCAGCAGCTCTCCGGCCGGGGGCAGTGAAAAACTGTTTTTT
>TRBJ1-1|few|TRBV7-3|.
CASSFDPGTPEAFF
TGTGCCAGCAGCTTCGACCCTGGGACACCTGAAGCTTTCTTT
>TRBJ1-2|.|TRBV7-9|.
CASSLFYGHGYTF
TGTGCCAGCAGCTTATTTTACGGGCATGGCTACACCTTC
>TRBJ2-5|.|TRBV24-1|.
CATSVPRADGQETQYF
TGTGCCACCAGTGTCCCGAGGGCAGACGGTCAAGAGACCCAGTACTTC
>TRBJ2-1|.|TRBV12-3/TRBV12-4|TRBD1
CASSFGTGRDDEQFF
TGTGCCAGCAGTTTTGGGACAGGGCGAGACGATGAGCAGTTCTTC
>TRBJ2-7|many|TRBV20-1|TRBD1
CSARQDRFSYEQYF
TGCAGTGCCAGACAGGACAGGTTCTCCTACGAGCAGTACTTC
>TRBJ2-7|few|TRBV5-1|TRBD1
CASRKKGQAIHEQYF
TGCGCCAGCAGAAAAAAGGGACAGGCCATCCACGAGCAGTACTTC
>TRBJ2-5|many|TRBV28|TRBD1
CASSGTGTGGSQETQYF
TGTGCCAGCAGTGGGACCGGGACAGGGGGCTCCCAAGAGACCCAGTACTTC
>TRBJ1-2|few|TRBV6-1|TRBD1
CASSVDRGANYGYTF
TGTGCCAGCAGTGTAGACAGGGGGGCGAACTATGGCTACACCTTC
>TRBJ1-1|many|TRBV4-2|.
CASSQVGDTEAFF
TGTGCCAGCAGCCAGGTGGGGGACACTGAAGCTTTCTTT
>TRBJ2-3|few|TRBV7-3|.
CASSSRTATTDTQYF
TGTGCCAGCAGCTCTCGGACAGCCACCACAGATACGCAGTATTTT
>TRBJ2-7|.|TRBV12-3/TRBV12-4|TRBD2
CASSLLAGYEQYF
TGTGCCAGCAGTTTACTAGCGGGCTACGAGCAGTACTTC
>TRBJ2-1|.|TRBV29-1|.
CSVDSDLFSYNEQFF
TGCAGCGTTGATAGCGACCTCTTCTCCTACAATGAGCAGTTCTTC
>TRBJ2-2|.|TRBV11-3|.
CASSPNPLRTGELFF
TGTGCCAGCAGCCCCAACCCCTTGCGCACCGGGGAGCTGTTTTTT
>TRBJ2-1|few|TRBV4-2|TRBD2
CASSQDPGTTNEQFF
TGTGCCAGCAGCCAAGACCCCGGGACTACCAATGAGCAGTTCTTC
>TRBJ2-3|once|TRBV6-2/TRBV6-3|.
CASSYSGVDTQYF
TGTGCCAGCAGTTACTCGGGGGTTGATACGCAGTATTTT
>TRBJ1-2|many|TRBV12-3/TRBV12-4|.
CASSLTQGFNYGYTF
TGTGCCAGCAGTTTAACCCAGGGATTTAACTATGGCTACACCTTC
>TRBJ2-1|.|TRBV18|TRBD2
CASSPATSGTNEQFF
TGTGCCAGCTCACCAGCCACTAGCGGGACCAATGAGCAGTTCTTC
>TRBJ2-5|many|TRBV12-3/TRBV12-4|TRBD2
CASSRGSAGGPETQYF
TGTGCCAGCAGCCGAGGGTCGGCGGGAGGGCCGGAGACCCAGTACTTC
>TRBJ2-7|.|TRBV7-9|.
CASGITERQVRSHEQYF
TGTGCCAGCGGGATCACCGAAAGACAGGTTCGATCCCACGAGCAGTACTTC
>TRBJ2-3|.|TRBV9|.
CASSPMTGADTQYF
TGTGCCAGCAGCCCGATGACAGGCGCAGATACGCAGTATTTT
>TRBJ2-3|few|TRBV5-1|TRBD2
CASSLLRLAGVTDTQYF
TGCGCCAGCAGCTTACTCCGACTAGCGGGGGTCACAGATACGCAGTATTTT
>TRBJ2-7|many|TRBV5-1|.
CASRDRTDSYEQYF
TGCGCCAGCAGGGATCGAACCGATTCCTACGAGCAGTACTTC
>TRBJ1-1|many|TRBV20-1|.
CSAPDGNTEAFF
TGCAGTGCCCCGGACGGGAACACTGAAGCTTTCTTT
>TRBJ1-4|.|TRBV12-3/TRBV12-4|.
CASSLGGGLGEKLFF
TGTGCCAGCAGTCTAGGGGGGGGATTGGGTGAAAAACTGTTTTTT
>TRBJ2-1|few|TRBV3-1|TRBD1
CASSHGVNRGHNEQFF
TGTGCCAGCAGCCACGGGGTGAACAGGGGCCACAATGAGCAGTTCTTC
>TRBJ1-2|.|TRBV20-1|.
CSARDWGGGYGYTF
TGCAGTGCTAGAGATTGGGGGGGAGGCTATGGCTACACCTTC
>TRBJ2-1|.|TRBV7-3|TRBD2
CASSLSFSGGGSYNEQFF
TGTGCCAGCAGCTTAAGTTTTTCGGGAGGGGGCTCCTACAATGAGCAGTTCTTC
>TRBJ1-1|few|TRBV27|.
CASSLSPGPGVTEAFF
TGTGCCAGCAGTTTATCCCCGGGACCGGGGGTCACTGAAGCTTTCTTT
>TRBJ2-7|few|TRBV27|TRBD1
CASSLARDRGVYEQYF
TGTGCCAGCAGTTTAGCAAGGGACAGGGGAGTCTACGAGCAGTACTTC
>TRBJ2-7|few|TRBV11-2|TRBD1
CASSWTGREQYF
TGTGCCAGCAGCTGGACAGGGAGGGAGCAGTACTTC
>TRBJ1-4|few|TRBV12-3/TRBV12-4|TRBD1
CASRTGAEKLFF
TGTGCCAGCAGGACAGGGGCTGAAAAACTGTTTTTT
>TRBJ2-5|.|TRBV15|.
CATSREVGHQETQYF
TGTGCCACCAGCAGAGAGGTGGGTCACCAAGAGACCCAGTACTTC
>TRBJ2-4|many|TRBV4-1|TRBD2
CASSQDDTSGRGTENIQYF
TGCGCCAGCAGCCAAGATGATACTAGCGGGAGGGGTACAGAAAACATTCAGTACTTC
>TRBJ1-2|few|TRBV24-1|.
CATSVSNYGYTF
TGTGCCACCAGTGTCAGCAACTATGGCTACACCTTC
>TRBJ2-7|many|TRBV20-1|.
CSATNPGPSYEQYF
TGCAGTGCGACTAATCCGGGCCCCTCCTACGAGCAGTACTTC
>TRBJ1-1|.|TRBV29-1|.
CSVEGEFVTEAFF
TGCAGCGTTGAGGGGGAATTCGTCACTGAAGCTTTCTTT
>TRBJ2-3|.|TRBV5-1|TRBD2
CASSSAAGDGDTQYF
TGCGCCAGCAGCTCGGCAGCGGGAGACGGGGATACGCAGTATTTT
>TRBJ2-1|many|TRBV4-1|.
CASSQVPYEQFF
TGCGCCAGCAGCCAAGTTCCCTATGAGCAGTTCTTC
>TRBJ2-7|few|TRBV11-2|.
CASSLALTEPYEQYF
TGTGCCAGCAGCTTAGCCCTCACGGAACCCTACGAGCAGTACTTC
>TRBJ1-3|few|TRBV28|.
CASKGNTIYF
TGTGCCAGCAAGGGAAACACCATATATTTT
>TRBJ2-7|.|TRBV11-3|.
CASSPREQYF
TGTGCCAGCAGCCCGCGGGAGCAGTACTTC
>TRBJ2-2|many|TRBV6-1|.
CASLPGTRVGGELFF
TGTGCCAGCCTACCCGGGACGAGGGTTGGCGGGGAGCTGTTTTTT
>TRBJ2-5|few|TRBV12-3/TRBV12-4|TRBD1
CASSTPTGTAKETQYF
TGTGCCAGCAGCACCCCTACCGGGACAGCCAAAGAGACCCAGTACTTC
>TRBJ1-6|.|TRBV12-3/TRBV12-4|.
CASTSAAGDSPLHF
TGTGCCAGCACCTCAGCGGCAGGGGACTCACCCCTCCACTTT
>TRBJ2-6|few|TRBV29-1|TRBD1
CSVVEQGTSGANVLTF
TGCAGCGTTGTAGAACAGGGGACCTCTGGGGCCAACGTCCTGACTTTC